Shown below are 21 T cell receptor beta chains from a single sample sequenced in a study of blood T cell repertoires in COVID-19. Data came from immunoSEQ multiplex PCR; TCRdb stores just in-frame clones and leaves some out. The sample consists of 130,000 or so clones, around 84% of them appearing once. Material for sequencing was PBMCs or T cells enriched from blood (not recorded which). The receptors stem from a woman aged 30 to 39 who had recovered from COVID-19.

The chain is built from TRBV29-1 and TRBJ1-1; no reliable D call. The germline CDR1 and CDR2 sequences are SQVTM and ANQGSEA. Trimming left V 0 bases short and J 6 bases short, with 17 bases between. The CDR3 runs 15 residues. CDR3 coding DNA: TGCAGCGTTGAAGATCTTCAGCCCGAGGGCGCTGAAGCTTTCTTT. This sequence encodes CSVEDLQPEGAEAFF.

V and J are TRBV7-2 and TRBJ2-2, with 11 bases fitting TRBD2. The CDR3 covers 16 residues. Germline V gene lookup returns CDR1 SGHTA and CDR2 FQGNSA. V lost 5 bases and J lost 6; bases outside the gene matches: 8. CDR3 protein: CASSLSLSGRAGELFF. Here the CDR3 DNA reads TGTGCCAGCAGCCTTAGCCTTAGCGGGAGGGCCGGGGAGCTGTTTTTT.

CDR3 DNA: TGTGCCAGCTCAAATCAGCCCACCGGGGGGAGCAATCAGCCCCAGCATTTT. Its translation is CASSNQPTGGSNQPQHF. The genes are TRBV18 and TRBJ1-5; D is perhaps TRBD1 (5 bases). Trimming left V 5 bases short and J 1 base short, with 18 bases between. The CDR3 length is 17 residues. Germline loops: CDR1 KGHSH, CDR2 LQKENI.

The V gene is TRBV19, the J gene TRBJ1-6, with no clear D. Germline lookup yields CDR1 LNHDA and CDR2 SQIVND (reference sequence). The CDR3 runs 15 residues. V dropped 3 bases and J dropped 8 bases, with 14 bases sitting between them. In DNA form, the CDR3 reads TGTGCCAGTAGTATGGGGAGGGCGGCCCATTCACCCCTCCACTTT. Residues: CASSMGRAAHSPLHF.

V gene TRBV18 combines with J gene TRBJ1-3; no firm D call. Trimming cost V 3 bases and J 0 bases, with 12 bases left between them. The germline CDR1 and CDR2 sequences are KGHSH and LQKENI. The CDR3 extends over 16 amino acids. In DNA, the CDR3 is TGTGCCAGCTCACCGGCGGTGCCCCGCTCTGGAAACACCATATATTTT. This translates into CASSPAVPRSGNTIYF.

CDR3 protein: CASQLYNEQFF. As DNA, the CDR3 is TGTGCCAGCCAATTGTACAATGAGCAGTTCTTC. The chain links TRBV2 to TRBJ2-1; D is unclear. With 8 bases removed from V and 4 bases from J, the gap between germline ends came to 6 bases. The CDR3 has 11 amino acids. Germline V lookup: CDR1 SNHLY, CDR2 FYNNEI.

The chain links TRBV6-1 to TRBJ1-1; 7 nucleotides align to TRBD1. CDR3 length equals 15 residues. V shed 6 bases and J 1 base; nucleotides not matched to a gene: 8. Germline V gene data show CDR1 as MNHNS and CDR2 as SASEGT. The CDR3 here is CASRQGSLGNTEAFF. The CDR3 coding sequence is TGTGCCAGCAGACAGGGGTCGCTGGGGAACACTGAAGCTTTCTTT.

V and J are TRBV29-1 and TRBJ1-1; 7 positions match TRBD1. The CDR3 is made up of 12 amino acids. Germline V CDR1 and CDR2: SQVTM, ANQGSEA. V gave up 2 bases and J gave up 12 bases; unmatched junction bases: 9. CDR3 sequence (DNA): TGCAGCGTTGAACGGACAGGCCGGGGGCCTTTCTTT. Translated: CSVERTGRGPFF.

The CDR3 is CASSQVPTRTEAFF. The DNA of the CDR3 is TGCGCCAGCAGCCAAGTTCCGACGAGGACTGAAGCTTTCTTT. The chain recombines TRBV4-1 with TRBJ1-1, with unresolved D. CDR3 size: 14 residues. V gave up 1 base and J gave up 5 bases, with 11 bases separating them. The germline V gene encodes CDR1 MGHRA and CDR2 YSYEKL.

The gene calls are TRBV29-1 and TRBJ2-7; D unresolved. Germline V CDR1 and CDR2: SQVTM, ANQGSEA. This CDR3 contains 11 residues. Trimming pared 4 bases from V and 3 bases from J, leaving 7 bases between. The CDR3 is CSVGHRYEQYF. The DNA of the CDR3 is TGCAGCGTTGGACATCGCTACGAGCAGTACTTC.

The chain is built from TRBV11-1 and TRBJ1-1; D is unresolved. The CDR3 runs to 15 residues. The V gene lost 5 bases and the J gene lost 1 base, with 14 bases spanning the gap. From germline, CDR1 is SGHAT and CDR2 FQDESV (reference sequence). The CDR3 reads CASSPTTGGNTEAFF. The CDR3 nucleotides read TGTGCCAGCAGCCCCACCACTGGAGGGAACACTGAAGCTTTCTTT.

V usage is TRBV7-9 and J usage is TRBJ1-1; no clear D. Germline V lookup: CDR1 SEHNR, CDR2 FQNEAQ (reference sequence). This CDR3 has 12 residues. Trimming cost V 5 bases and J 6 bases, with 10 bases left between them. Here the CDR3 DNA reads TGTGCCAGCAGCCCCCGGGAAGCTGAAGCTTTCTTT. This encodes CASSPREAEAFF.

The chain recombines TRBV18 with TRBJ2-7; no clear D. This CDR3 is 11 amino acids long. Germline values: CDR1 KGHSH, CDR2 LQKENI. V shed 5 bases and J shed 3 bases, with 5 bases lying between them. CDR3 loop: CASSNSYEQYF. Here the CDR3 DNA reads TGTGCCAGCTCAAACAGCTACGAGCAGTACTTC.

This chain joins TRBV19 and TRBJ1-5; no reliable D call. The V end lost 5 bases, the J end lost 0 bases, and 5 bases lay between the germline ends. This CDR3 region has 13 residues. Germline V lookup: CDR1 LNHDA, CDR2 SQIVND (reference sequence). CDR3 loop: CASSLSSNQPQHF. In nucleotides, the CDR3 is TGTGCCAGTAGTCTAAGTAGCAATCAGCCCCAGCATTTT.

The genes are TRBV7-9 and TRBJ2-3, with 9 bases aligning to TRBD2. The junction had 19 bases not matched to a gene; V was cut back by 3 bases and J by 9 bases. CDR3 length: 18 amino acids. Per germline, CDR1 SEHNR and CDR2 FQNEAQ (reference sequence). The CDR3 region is CASSFTRGLAGTVGTQYF. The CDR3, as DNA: TGTGCCAGCAGCTTTACAAGGGGCCTAGCGGGGACGGTGGGAACGCAGTATTTT.

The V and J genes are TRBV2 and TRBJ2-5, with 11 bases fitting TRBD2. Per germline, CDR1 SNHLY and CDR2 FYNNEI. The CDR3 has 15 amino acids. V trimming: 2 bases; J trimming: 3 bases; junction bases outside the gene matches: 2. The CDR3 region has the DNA TGTGCCAGCAGTGAACTACTAGCGGGAGAAGAGACCCAGTACTTC. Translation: CASSELLAGEETQYF. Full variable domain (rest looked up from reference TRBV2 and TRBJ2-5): EPEVTQTPSHQVTQMGQEVILRCVPISNHLYFYWYRQILGQKVEFLVSFYNNEISEKSEIFDDQFSVERPDGSNFTLKIRSTKLEDSAMYFCASSELLAGEETQYFGPGTRLLVL.

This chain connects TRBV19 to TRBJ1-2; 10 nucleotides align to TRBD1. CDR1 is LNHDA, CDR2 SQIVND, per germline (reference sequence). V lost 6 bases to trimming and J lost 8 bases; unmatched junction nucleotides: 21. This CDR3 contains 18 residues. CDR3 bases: TGTGCCAGTAGGCCAAAGGTCCCCGGGACAGGGGACCTTGGGGGCTACACCTTC. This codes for CASRPKVPGTGDLGGYTF.

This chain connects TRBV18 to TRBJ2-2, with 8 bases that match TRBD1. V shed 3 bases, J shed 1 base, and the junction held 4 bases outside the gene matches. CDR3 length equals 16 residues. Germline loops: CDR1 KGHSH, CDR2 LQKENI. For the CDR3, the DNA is TGTGCCAGCTCACCGGGCAGGGGGCTGAACACCGGGGAGCTGTTTTTT. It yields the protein CASSPGRGLNTGELFF.

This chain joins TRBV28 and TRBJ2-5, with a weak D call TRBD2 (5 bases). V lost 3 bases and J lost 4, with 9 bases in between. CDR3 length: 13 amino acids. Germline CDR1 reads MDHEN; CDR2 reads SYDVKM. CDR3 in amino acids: CASSLGSPETQYF. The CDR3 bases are TGTGCCAGCAGTTTGGGGAGTCCAGAGACCCAGTACTTC.

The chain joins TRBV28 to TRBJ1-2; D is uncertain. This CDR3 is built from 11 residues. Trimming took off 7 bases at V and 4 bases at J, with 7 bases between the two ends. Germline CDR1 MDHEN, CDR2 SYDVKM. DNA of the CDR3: TGTGCCAGCACCGGGGTCTATGGCTACACCTTC. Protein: CASTGVYGYTF.

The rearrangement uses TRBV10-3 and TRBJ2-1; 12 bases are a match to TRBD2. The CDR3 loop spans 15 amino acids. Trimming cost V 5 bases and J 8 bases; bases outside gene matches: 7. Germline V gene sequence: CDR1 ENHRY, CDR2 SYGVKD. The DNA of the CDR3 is TGTGCCATCAGTTCATGGGCTAGCGGGAGGGATGAGCAGTTCTTC. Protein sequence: CAISSWASGRDEQFF.